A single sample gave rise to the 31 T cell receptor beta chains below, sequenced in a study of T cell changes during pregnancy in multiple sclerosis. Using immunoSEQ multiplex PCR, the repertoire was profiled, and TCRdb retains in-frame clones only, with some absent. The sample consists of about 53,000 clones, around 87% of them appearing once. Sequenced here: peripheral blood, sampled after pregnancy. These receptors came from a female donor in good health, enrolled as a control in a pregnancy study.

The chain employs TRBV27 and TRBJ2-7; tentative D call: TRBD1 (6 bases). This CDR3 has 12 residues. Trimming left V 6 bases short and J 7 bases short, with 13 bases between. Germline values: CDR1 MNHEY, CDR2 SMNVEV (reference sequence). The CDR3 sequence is CASSPGAGEQYF. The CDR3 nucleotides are TGTGCCAGCAGCCCAGGGGCCGGGGAGCAGTACTTC.

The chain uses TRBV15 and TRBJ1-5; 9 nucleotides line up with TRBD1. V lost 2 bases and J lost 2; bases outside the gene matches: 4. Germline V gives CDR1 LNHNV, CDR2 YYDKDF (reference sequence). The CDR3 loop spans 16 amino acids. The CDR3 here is CATSRPGQGGNQPQHF. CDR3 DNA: TGTGCCACCAGCAGACCGGGACAGGGTGGCAATCAGCCCCAGCATTTT.

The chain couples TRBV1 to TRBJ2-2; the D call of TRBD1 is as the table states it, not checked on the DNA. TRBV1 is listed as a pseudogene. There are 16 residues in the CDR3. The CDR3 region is CTSSQDSGPNTGELFF. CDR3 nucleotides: TGCACCAGCAGCCAAGATTCAGGGCCGAACACCGGGGAGCTGTTTTTT.

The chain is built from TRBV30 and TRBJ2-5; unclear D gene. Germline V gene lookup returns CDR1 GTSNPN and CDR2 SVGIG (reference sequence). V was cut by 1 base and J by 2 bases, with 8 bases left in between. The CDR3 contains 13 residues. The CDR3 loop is CAWSGDEQETQYF. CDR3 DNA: TGTGCCTGGAGTGGAGATGAGCAAGAGACCCAGTACTTC.

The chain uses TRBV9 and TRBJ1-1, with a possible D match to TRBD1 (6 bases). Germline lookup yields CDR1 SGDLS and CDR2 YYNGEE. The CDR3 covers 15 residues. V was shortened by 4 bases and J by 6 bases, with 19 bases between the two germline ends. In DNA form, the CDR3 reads TGTGCCAGCAGCAATAGCCGGGACACGGATGCTGAAGCTTTCTTT. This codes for CASSNSRDTDAEAFF.

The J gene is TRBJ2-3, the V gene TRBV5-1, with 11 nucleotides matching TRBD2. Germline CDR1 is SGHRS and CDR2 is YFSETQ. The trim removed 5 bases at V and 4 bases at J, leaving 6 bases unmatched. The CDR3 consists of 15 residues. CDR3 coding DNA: TGCGCCAGCAGGCCAACTAGCGGGGGTGCAGATACGCAGTATTTT. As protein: CASRPTSGGADTQYF.

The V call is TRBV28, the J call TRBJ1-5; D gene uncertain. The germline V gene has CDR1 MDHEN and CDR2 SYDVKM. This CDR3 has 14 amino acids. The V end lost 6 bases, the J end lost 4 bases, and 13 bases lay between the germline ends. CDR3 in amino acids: CASSRWRLNQPQHF. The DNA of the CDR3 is TGTGCCAGCAGCCGATGGAGGCTTAATCAGCCCCAGCATTTT.

In nucleotides, the CDR3 is TGTGCCTGGAGTGTAGGTGCGGGAGGGAGATTAGAGACCCAGTACTTC. Protein: CAWSVGAGGRLETQYF. The genes are TRBV30 and TRBJ2-5, with 9 bases aligning to TRBD2. The CDR3 has 16 residues. The V and J ends lost 0 bases and 4 bases, in that order; junction bases with no gene match: 9. Per germline, CDR1 GTSNPN and CDR2 SVGIG (reference sequence).

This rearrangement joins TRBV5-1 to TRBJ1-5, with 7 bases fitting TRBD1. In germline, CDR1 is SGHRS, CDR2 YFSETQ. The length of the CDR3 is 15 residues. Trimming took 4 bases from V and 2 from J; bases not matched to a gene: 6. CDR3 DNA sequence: TGCGCCAGCAGCGTAACAGGGGCCGGCAATCAGCCCCAGCATTTT. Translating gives CASSVTGAGNQPQHF.

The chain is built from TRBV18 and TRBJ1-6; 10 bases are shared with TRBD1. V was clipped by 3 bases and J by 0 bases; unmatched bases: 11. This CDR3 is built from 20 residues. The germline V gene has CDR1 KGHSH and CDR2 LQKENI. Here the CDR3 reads CASSPYAGTGVSSYNSPLHF. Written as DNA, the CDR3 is TGTGCCAGCTCACCTTACGCCGGGACAGGGGTCAGCTCCTATAATTCACCCCTCCACTTT.

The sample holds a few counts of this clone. The CDR3 DNA sequence: TGTGCCAGCACCAGGGCGCGGAATTCACCCCTCCACTTT. Encoded protein: CASTRARNSPLHF. V usage is TRBV6-5 and J usage is TRBJ1-6; maybe TRBD1 (5 bases). The CDR3 sequence is 13 residues long. CDR1 is MNHEY and CDR2 is SVGAGI in the germline V gene. V lost 7 bases and J lost 7, with 11 bases in between.

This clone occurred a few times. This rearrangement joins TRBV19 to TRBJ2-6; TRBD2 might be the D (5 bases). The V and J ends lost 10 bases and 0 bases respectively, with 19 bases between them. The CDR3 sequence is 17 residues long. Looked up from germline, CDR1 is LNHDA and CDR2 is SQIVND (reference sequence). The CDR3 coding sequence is TGTGCCACTTCGTTCGGGGTAGTGGGCTCTGGGGCCAACGTCCTGACTTTC. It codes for CATSFGVVGSGANVLTF.

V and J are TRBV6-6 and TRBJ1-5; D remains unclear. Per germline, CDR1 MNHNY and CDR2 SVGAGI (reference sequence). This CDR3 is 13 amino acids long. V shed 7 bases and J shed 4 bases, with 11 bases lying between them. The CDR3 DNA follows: TGTGCCAGCATCCGGACGGGGAATCAGCCCCAGCATTTT. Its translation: CASIRTGNQPQHF.

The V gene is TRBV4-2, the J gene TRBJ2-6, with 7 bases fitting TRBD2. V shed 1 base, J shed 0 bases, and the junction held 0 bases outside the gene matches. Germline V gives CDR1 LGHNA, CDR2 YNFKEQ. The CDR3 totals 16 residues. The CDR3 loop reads CASSQGEGSGANVLTF. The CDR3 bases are TGTGCCAGCAGCCAAGGGGAGGGCTCTGGGGCCAACGTCCTGACTTTC.

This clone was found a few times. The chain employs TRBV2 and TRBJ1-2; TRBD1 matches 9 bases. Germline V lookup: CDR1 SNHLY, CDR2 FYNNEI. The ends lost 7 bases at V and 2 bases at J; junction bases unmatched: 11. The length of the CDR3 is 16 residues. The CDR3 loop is CASTPGGQGWNYGYTF. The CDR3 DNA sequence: TGTGCCAGCACTCCCGGTGGACAGGGGTGGAACTATGGCTACACCTTC.

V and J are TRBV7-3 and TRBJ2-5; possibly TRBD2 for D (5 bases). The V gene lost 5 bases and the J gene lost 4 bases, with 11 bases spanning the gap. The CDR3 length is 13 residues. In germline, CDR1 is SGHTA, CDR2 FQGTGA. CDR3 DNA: TGTGCCAGCAGCCCCGGGGTCGGAGAGACCCAGTACTTC. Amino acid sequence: CASSPGVGETQYF. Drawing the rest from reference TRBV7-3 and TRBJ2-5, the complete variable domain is GAGVSQTPSNKVTEKGKYVELRCDPISGHTALYWYRQSLGQGPEFLIYFQGTGAADDSGLPNDRFFAVRPEGSVSTLKIQRTERGDSAVYLCASSPGVGETQYFGPGTRLLVL.

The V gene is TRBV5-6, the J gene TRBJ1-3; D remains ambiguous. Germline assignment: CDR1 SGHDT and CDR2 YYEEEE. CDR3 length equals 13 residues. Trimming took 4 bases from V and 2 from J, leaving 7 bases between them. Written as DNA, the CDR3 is TGTGCCAGCAGCCGGAGGGCTGGAAACACCATATATTTT. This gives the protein CASSRRAGNTIYF. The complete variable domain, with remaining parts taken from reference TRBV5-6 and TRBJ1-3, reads DAGVTQSPTHLIKTRGQQVTLRCSPKSGHDTVSWYQQALGQGPQFIFQYYEEEERQRGNFPDRFSGHQFPNYSSELNVNALLLGDSALYLCASSRRAGNTIYFGEGSWLTVV.

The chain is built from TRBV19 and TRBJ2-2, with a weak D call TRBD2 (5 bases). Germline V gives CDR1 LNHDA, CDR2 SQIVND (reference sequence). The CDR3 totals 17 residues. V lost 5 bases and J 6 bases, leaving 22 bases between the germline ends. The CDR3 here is CASSPIGVKNFPGELFF. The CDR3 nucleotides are TGTGCCAGTAGTCCTATCGGGGTCAAGAATTTCCCCGGGGAGCTGTTTTTT.

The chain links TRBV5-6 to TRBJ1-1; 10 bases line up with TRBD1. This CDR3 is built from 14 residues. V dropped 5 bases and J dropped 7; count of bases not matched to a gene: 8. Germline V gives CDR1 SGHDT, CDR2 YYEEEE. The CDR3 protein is CASSPGTGALEAFF. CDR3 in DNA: TGTGCCAGCAGTCCCGGGACAGGGGCCCTTGAAGCTTTCTTT.

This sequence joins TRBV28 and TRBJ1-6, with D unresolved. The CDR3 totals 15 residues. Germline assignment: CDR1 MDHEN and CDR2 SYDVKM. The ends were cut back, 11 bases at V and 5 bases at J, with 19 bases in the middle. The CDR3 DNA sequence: TGTGCCGCGGGCCTTTCGGTAAACAATAATTCACCCCTCCACTTT. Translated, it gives CAAGLSVNNNSPLHF.

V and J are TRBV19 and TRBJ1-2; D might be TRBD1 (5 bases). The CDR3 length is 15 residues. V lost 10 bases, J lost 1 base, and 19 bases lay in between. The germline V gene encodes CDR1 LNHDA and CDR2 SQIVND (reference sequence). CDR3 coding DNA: TGTGCCACCTCCAACCCAGCGGGGCTTAACTATGGCTACACCTTC. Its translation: CATSNPAGLNYGYTF. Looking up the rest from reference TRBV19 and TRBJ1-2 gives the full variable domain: DGGITQSPKYLFRKEGQNVTLSCEQNLNHDAMYWYRQDPGQGLRLIYYSQIVNDFQKGDIAEGYSVSREKKESFPLTVTSAQKNPTAFYLCATSNPAGLNYGYTFGSGTRLTVV.

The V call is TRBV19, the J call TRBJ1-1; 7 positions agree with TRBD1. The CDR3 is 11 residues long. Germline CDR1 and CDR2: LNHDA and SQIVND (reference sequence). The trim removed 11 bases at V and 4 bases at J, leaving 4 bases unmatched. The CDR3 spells CACAGGTEAFF. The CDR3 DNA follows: TGTGCCTGCGCAGGGGGCACTGAAGCTTTCTTT.

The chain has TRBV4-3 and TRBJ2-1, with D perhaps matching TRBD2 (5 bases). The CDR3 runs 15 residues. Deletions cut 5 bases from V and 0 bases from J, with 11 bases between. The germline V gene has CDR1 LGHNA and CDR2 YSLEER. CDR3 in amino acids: CASSREKSSYNEQFF. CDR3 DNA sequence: TGCGCCAGCAGCAGGGAGAAGAGCTCCTACAATGAGCAGTTCTTC.

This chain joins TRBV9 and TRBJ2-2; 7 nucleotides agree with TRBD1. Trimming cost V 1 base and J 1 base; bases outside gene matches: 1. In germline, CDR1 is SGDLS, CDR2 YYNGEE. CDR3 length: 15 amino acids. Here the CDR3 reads CASSVRQGNTGELFF. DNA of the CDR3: TGTGCCAGCAGCGTACGACAGGGGAACACCGGGGAGCTGTTTTTT.

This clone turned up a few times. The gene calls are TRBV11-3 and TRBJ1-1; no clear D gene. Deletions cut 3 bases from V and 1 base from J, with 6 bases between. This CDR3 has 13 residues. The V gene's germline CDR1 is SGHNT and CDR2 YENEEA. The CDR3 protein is CASSFRRNTEAFF. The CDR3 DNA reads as TGTGCCAGCAGCTTCCGTCGGAACACTGAAGCTTTCTTT.

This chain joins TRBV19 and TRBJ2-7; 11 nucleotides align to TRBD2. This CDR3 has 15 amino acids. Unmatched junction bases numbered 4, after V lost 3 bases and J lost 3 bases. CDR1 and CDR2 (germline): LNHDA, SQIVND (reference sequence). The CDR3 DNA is TGTGCCAGTAGTATCACTAGCGGGAGCGTCTACGAGCAGTACTTC. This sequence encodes CASSITSGSVYEQYF. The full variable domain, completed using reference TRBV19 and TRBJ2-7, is DGGITQSPKYLFRKEGQNVTLSCEQNLNHDAMYWYRQDPGQGLRLIYYSQIVNDFQKGDIAEGYSVSREKKESFPLTVTSAQKNPTAFYLCASSITSGSVYEQYFGPGTRLTVT.

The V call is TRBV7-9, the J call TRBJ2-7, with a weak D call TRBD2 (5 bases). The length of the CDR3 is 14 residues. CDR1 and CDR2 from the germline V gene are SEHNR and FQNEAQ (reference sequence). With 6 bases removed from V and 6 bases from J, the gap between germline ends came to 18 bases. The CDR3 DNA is TGTGCCAGCAGTCCGGTTGGTCTAGCAACCGAGCAGTACTTC. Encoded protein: CASSPVGLATEQYF. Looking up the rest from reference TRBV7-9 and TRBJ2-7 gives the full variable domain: DTGVSQNPRHKITKRGQNVTFRCDPISEHNRLYWYRQTLGQGPEFLTYFQNEAQLEKSRLLSDRFSAERPKGSFSTLEIQRTEQGDSAMYLCASSPVGLATEQYFGPGTRLTVT.

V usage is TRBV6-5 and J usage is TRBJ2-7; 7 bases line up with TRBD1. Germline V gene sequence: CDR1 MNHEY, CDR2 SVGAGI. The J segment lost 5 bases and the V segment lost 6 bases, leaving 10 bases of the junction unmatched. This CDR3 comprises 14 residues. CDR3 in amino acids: CASRAGTVLNEQYF. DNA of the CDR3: TGTGCCAGCAGGGCCGGGACAGTGTTAAACGAGCAGTACTTC.

The CDR3 nucleotides read TGTGCCTGGACCGTGGCCTCTAACTATGGCTACACCTTC. It codes for CAWTVASNYGYTF. The chain links TRBV30 to TRBJ1-2; no clear D gene. Germline loops: CDR1 GTSNPN, CDR2 SVGIG (reference sequence). Trimming took 4 bases from V and 0 from J, leaving 9 bases between them. The CDR3 loop spans 13 amino acids.

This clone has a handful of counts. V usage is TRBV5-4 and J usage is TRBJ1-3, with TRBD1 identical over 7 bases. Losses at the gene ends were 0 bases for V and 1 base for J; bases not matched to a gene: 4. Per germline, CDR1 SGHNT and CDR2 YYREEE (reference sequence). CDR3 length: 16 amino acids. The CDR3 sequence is CASSLESQGSGNTIYF. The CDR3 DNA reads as TGTGCCAGCAGCTTGGAGTCACAGGGGTCTGGAAACACCATATATTTT.

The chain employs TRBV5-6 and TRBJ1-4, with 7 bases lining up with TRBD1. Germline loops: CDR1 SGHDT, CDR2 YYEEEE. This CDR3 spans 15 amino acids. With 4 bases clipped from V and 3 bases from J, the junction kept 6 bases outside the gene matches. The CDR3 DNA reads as TGTGCCAGCAGCCACGACAGGGAATCTAATGAAAAACTGTTTTTT. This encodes CASSHDRESNEKLFF.